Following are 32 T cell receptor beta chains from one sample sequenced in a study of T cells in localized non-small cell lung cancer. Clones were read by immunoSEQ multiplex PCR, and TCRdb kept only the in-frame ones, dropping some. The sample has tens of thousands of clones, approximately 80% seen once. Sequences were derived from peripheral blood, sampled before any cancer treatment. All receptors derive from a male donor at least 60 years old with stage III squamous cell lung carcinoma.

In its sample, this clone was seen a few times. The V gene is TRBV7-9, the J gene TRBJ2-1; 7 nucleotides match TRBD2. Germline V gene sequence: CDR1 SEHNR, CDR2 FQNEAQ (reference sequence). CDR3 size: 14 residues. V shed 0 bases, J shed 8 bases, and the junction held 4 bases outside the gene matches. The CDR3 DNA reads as TGTGCCAGCAGCTTAGCGGGAGGGCCGGATGAGCAGTTCTTC. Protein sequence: CASSLAGGPDEQFF.

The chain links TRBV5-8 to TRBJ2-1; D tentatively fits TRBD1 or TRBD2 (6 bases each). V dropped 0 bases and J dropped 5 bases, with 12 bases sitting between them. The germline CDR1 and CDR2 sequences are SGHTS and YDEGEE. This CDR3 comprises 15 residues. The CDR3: CASSLEGGRDNEQFF. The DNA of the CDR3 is TGTGCCAGCAGCTTGGAAGGGGGGCGCGACAATGAGCAGTTCTTC.

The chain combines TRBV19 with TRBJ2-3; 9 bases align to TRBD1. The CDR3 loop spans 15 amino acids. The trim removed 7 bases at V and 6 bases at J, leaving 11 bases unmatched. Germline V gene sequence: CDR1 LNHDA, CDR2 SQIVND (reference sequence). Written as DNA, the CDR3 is TGTGCCAGTAACGACAGGGGGGCTCCACAGGATACGCAGTATTTT. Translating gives CASNDRGAPQDTQYF.

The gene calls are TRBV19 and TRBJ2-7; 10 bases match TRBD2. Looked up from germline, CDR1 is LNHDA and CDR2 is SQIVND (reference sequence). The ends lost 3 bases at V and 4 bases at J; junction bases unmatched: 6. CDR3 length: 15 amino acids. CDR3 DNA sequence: TGTGCCAGTAGTATCCTAGCGGGAGATAGTTACGAGCAGTACTTC. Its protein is CASSILAGDSYEQYF.

Written as DNA, the CDR3 is TGTGCCAGCAGTTGGACAGGGGGCTATGGCTACACCTTC. Translation: CASSWTGGYGYTF. The chain is built from TRBV7-9 and TRBJ1-2; 10 nucleotides line up with TRBD1. Trimming at V came to 6 bases and at J to 4 bases, leaving 2 bases not matched to a gene. The germline gives CDR1 SEHNR, CDR2 FQNEAQ (reference sequence). CDR3 length equals 13 residues.

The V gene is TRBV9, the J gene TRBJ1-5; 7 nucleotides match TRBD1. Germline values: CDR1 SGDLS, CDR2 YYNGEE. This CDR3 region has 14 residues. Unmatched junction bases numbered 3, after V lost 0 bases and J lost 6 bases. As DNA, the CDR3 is TGTGCCAGCAGCGTAGCGGCAGGGGGTCAGCCCCAGCATTTT. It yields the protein CASSVAAGGQPQHF.

The CDR3 protein is CASSRLRDRANSPLHF. CDR3 bases: TGCGCCAGCAGCCGCCTGCGGGACAGGGCAAATTCACCCCTCCACTTT. The chain couples TRBV4-1 to TRBJ1-6, with 9 nucleotides matching TRBD1. Trimming took 4 bases from V and 7 from J; bases not matched to a gene: 8. The CDR3 covers 16 residues. CDR1 is MGHRA, CDR2 YSYEKL, per germline.

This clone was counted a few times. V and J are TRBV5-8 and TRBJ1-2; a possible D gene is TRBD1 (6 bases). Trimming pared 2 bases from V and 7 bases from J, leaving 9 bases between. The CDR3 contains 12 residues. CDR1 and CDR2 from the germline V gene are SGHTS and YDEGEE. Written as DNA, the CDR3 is TGTGCCAGCAGCTTACAGGGATTTGGCTACACCTTC. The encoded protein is CASSLQGFGYTF.

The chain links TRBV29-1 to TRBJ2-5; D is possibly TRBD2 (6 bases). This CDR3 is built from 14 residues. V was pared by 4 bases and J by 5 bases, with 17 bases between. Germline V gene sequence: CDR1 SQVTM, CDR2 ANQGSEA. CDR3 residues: CSVGSSGRGETQYF. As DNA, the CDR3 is TGCAGCGTTGGGTCCAGCGGCCGGGGGGAGACCCAGTACTTC.

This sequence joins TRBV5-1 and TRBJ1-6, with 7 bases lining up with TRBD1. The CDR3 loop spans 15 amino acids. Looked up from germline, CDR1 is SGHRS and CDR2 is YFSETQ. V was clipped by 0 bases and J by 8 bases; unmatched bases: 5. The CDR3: CASSLALRGYSPLHF. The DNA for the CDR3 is TGCGCCAGCAGCTTGGCCCTCAGGGGGTATTCACCCCTCCACTTT.

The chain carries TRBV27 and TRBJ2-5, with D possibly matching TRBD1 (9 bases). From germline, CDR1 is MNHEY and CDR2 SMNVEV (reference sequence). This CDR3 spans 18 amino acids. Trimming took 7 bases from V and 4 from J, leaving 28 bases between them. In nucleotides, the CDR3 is TGTGCCAGCAAGGACAGGGGTGAGAGCGGGAGCTCGTCAGAGACCCAGTACTTC. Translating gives CASKDRGESGSSSETQYF.

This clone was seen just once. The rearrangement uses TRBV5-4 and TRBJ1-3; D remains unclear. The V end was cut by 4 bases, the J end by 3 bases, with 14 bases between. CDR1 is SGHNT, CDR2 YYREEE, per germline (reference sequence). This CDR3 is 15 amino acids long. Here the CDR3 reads CASSDPRGVGNTIYF. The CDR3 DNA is TGTGCCAGCAGCGATCCACGGGGTGTTGGAAACACCATATATTTT.

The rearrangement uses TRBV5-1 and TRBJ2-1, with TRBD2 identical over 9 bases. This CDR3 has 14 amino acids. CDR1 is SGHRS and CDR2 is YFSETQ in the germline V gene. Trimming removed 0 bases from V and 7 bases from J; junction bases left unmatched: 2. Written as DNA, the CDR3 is TGCGCCAGCAGCTTGGGCCTAGCGGGGAATGAGCAGTTCTTC. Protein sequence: CASSLGLAGNEQFF.

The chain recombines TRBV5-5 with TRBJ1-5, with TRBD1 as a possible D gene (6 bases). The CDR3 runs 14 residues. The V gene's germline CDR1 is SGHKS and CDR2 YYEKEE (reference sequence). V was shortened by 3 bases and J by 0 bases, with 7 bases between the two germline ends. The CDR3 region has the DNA TGTGCCAGCAGCTCAGGGGTTAGCAATCAGCCCCAGCATTTT. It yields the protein CASSSGVSNQPQHF.

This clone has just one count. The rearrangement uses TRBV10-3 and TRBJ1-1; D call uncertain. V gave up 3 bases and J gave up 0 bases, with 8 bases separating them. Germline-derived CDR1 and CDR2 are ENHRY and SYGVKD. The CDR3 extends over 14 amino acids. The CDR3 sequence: CAISDPTLNTEAFF. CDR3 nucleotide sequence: TGTGCCATCAGTGACCCGACGCTGAACACTGAAGCTTTCTTT.

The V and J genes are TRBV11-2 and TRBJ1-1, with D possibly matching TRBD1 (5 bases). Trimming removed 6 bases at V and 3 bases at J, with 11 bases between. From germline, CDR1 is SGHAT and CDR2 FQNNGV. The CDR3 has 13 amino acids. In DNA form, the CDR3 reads TGTGCCAGCAGGTGGGGGGGTGACACTGAAGCTTTCTTT. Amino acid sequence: CASRWGGDTEAFF. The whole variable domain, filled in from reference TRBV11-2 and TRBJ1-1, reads EAGVAQSPRYKIIEKRQSVAFWCNPISGHATLYWYQQILGQGPKLLIQFQNNGVVDDSQLPKDRFSAERLKGVDSTLKIQPAKLEDSAVYLCASRWGGDTEAFFGQGTRLTVV.

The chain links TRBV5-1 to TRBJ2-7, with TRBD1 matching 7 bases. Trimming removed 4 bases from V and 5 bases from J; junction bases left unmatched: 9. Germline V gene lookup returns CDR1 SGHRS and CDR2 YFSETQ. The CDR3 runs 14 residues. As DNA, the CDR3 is TGCGCCAGCAGCCCTCAGACAGGGAAAGACGAGCAGTACTTC. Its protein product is CASSPQTGKDEQYF.

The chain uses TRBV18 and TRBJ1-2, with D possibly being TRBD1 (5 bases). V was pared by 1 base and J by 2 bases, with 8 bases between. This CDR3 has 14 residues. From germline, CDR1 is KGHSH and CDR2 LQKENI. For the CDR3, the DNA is TGTGCCAGCTCACCACGGGGGGACAACTATGGCTACACCTTC. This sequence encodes CASSPRGDNYGYTF.

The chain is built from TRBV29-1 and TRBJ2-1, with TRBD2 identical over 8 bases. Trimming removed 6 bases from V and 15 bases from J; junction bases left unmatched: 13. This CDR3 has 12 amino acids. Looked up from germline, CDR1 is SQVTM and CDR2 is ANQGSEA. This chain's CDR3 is CSVTILAAGRFF. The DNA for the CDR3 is TGCAGCGTCACTATACTAGCGGCGGGTCGGTTCTTC.

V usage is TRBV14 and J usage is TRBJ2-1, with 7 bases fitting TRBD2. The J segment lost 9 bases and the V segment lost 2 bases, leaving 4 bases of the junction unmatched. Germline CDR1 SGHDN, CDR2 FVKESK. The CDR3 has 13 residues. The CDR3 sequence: CASSQRGGSEQFF. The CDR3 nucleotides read TGTGCCAGCAGCCAAAGGGGAGGGAGTGAGCAGTTCTTC.

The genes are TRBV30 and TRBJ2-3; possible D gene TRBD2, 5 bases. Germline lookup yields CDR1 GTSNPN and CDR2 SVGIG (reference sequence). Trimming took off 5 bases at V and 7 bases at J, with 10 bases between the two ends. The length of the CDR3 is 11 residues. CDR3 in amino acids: CAWVLDYTQYF. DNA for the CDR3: TGTGCCTGGGTACTAGATTATACGCAGTATTTT.

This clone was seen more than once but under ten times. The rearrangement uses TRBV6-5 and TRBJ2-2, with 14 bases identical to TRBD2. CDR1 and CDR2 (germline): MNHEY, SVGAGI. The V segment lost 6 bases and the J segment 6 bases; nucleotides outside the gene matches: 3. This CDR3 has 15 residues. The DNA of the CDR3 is TGTGCCAGCAGACCGGGACTAGCGGGAGCCGGGGAGCTGTTTTTT. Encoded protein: CASRPGLAGAGELFF.

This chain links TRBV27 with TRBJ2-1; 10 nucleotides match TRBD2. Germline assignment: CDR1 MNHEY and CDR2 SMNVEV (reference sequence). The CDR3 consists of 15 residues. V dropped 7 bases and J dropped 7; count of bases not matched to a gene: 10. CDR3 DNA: TGTGCCAGCACCCTCCTAGCGGGAGTTAGGAATGAGCAGTTCTTC. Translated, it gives CASTLLAGVRNEQFF.

The CDR3 DNA follows: TGCGCCAGCAGCCCGGCCGGGACTAGCGGGAGATCGTCCTACAATGAGCAGTTCTTC. Amino acid sequence: CASSPAGTSGRSSYNEQFF. The rearrangement joins TRBV5-1 to TRBJ2-1; 14 nucleotides line up with TRBD2. The CDR3 length is 19 residues. The V and J ends lost 4 bases and 1 base, in that order; junction bases with no gene match: 10. Germline V gene data show CDR1 as SGHRS and CDR2 as YFSETQ.

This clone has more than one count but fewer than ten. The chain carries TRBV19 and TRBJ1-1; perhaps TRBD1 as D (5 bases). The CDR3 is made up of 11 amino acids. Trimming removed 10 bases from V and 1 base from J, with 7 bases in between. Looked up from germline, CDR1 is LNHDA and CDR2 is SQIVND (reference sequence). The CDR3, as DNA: TGTGCCACGAGGGGGAACACTGAAGCTTTCTTT. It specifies CATRGNTEAFF.

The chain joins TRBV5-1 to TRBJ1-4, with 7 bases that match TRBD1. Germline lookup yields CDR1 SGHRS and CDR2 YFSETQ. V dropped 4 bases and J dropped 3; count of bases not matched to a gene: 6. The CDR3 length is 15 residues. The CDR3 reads CASSLDRVANEKLFF. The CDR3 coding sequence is TGCGCCAGCAGCCTAGACAGGGTTGCTAATGAAAAACTGTTTTTT.

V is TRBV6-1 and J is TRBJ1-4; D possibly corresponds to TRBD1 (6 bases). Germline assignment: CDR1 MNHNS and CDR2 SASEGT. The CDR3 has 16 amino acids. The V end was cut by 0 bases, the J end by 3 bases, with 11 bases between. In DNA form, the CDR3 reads TGTGCCAGCAGTGAAGCGAGACAGGCCCCTAATGAAAAACTGTTTTTT. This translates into CASSEARQAPNEKLFF.

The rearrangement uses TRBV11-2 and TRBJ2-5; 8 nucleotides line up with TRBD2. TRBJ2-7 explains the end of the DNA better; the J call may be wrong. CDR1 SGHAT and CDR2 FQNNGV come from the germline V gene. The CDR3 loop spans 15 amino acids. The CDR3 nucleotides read TGTGCCAGCAGCACTTACGCGGGACTAGCCTACGAGCAGTACTTC. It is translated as CASSTYAGLAYEQYF.

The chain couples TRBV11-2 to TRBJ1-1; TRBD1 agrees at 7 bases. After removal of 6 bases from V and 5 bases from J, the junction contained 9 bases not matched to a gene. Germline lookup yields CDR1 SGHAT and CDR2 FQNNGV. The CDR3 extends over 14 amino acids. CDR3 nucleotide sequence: TGTGCCAGCAGTGCCGACAGGGTAGGGACTGAAGCTTTCTTT. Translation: CASSADRVGTEAFF.

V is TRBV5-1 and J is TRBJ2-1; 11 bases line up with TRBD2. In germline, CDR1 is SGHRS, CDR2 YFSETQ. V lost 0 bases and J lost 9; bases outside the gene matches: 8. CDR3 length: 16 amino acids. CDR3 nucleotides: TGCGCCAGCAGCTTGGGGACTAGCGGGTTATACGGTGAGCAGTTCTTC. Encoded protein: CASSLGTSGLYGEQFF.

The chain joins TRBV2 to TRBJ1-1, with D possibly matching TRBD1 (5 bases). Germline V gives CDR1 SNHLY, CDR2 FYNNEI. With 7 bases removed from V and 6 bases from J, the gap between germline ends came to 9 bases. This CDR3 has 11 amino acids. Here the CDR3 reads CASKGPAEAFF. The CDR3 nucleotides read TGTGCCAGCAAGGGGCCGGCTGAAGCTTTCTTT.

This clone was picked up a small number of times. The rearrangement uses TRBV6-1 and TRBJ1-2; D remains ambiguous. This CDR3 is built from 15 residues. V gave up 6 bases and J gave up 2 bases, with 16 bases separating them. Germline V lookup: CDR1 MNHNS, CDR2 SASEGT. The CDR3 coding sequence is TGTGCCAGCAGGGCGGAAGGAAGCAAAAACTATGGCTACACCTTC. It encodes CASRAEGSKNYGYTF.